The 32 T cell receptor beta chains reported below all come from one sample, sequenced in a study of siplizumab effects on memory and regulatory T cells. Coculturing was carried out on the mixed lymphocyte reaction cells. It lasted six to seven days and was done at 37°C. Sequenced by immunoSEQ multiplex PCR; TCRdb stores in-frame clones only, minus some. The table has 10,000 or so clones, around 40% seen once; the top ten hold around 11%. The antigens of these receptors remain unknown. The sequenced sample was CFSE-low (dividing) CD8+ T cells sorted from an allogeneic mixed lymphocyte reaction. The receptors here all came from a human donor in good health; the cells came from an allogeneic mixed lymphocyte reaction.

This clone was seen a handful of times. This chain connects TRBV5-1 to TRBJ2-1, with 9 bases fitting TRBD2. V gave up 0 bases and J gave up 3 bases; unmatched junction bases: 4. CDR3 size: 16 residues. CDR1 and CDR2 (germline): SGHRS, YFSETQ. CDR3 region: CASSLGLAGSYNEQFF. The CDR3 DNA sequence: TGCGCCAGCAGCTTGGGGCTAGCGGGAAGCTACAATGAGCAGTTCTTC.

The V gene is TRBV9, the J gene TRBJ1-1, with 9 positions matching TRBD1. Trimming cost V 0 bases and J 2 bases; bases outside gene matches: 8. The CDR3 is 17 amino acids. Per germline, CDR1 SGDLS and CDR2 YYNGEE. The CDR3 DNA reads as TGTGCCAGCAGCGTAGAACAGGGGGCTTCGGATAACACTGAAGCTTTCTTT. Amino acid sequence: CASSVEQGASDNTEAFF.

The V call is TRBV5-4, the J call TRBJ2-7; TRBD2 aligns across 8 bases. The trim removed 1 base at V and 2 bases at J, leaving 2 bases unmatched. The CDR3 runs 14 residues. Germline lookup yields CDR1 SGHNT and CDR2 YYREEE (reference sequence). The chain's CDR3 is CASSLYGGAYEQYF. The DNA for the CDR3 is TGTGCCAGCAGCTTGTACGGGGGGGCCTACGAGCAGTACTTC.

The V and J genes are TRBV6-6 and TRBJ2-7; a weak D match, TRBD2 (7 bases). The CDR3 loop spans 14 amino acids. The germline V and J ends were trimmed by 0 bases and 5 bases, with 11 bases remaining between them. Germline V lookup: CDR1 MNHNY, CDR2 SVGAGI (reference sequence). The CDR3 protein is CASSYSGGGDEQYF. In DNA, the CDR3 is TGTGCCAGCAGTTACTCCGGAGGGGGGGACGAGCAGTACTTC.

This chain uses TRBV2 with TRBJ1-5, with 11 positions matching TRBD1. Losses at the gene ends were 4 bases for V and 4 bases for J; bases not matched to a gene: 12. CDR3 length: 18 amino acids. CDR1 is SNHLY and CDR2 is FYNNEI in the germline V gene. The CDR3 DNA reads TGTGCCAGCAGTGGAAACCCTGGACAGGGGGCAGGGAATCAGCCCCAGCATTTT. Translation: CASSGNPGQGAGNQPQHF.

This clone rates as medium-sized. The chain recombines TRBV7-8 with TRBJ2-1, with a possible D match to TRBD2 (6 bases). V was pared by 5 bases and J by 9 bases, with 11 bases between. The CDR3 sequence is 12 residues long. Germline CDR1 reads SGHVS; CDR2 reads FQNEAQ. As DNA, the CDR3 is TGTGCCAGCAGCCTCGGGACTGTTGAGCAGTTCTTC. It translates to CASSLGTVEQFF. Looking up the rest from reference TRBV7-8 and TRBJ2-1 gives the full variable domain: GAGVSQSPRYKVAKRGQDVALRCDPISGHVSLFWYQQALGQGPEFLTYFQNEAQLDKSGLPSDRFFAERPEGSVSTLKIQRTQQEDSAVYLCASSLGTVEQFFGPGTRLTVL.

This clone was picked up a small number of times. The CDR3 DNA follows: TGTGCCAGCAGCAGGGACAGGGACGATATTCAGTACTTC. Its translation is CASSRDRDDIQYF. This sequence joins TRBV11-2 and TRBJ2-4; 9 bases agree with TRBD1. CDR1 and CDR2 (germline): SGHAT, FQNNGV. The ends lost 5 bases at V and 10 bases at J; junction bases unmatched: 6. The CDR3 is 13 amino acids. The complete variable domain, with remaining parts taken from reference TRBV11-2 and TRBJ2-4, reads EAGVAQSPRYKIIEKRQSVAFWCNPISGHATLYWYQQILGQGPKLLIQFQNNGVVDDSQLPKDRFSAERLKGVDSTLKIQPAKLEDSAVYLCASSRDRDDIQYFGAGTRLSVL.

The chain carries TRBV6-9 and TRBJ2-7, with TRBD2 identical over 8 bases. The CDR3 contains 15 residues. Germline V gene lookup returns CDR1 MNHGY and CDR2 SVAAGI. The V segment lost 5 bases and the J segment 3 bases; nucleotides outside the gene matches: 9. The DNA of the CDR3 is TGTGCCAGCAGTCCCTCGGGGGGGAGTAACTACGAGCAGTACTTC. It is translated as CASSPSGGSNYEQYF.

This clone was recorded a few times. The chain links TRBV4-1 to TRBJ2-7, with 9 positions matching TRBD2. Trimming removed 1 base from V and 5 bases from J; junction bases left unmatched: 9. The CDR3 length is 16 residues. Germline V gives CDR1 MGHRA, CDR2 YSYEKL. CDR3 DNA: TGCGCCAGCAGCCAAGTATGGCGGGGGGGTAGTAACGAGCAGTACTTC. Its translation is CASSQVWRGGSNEQYF.

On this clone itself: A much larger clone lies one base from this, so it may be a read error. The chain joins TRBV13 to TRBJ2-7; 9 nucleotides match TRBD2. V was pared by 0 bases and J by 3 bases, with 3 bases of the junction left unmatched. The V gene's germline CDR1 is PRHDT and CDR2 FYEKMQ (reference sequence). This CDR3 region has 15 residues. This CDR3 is CASSLGRGGGYEQYF. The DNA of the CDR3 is TGTGCCAGCAGCTTAGGTCGCGGGGGGGGCTACGAGCAGTACTTC.

CDR3 nucleotide sequence: TGCGCCAGCAGTCAAGATCCACGGCCCGCTAACTATGGCTACACCTTC. Protein: CASSQDPRPANYGYTF. This chain joins TRBV5-1 and TRBJ1-2; no definite D call. CDR1 and CDR2 from the germline V gene are SGHRS and YFSETQ. The germline V and J ends were trimmed by 5 bases and 0 bases, with 17 bases remaining between them. The CDR3 is 16 residues long.

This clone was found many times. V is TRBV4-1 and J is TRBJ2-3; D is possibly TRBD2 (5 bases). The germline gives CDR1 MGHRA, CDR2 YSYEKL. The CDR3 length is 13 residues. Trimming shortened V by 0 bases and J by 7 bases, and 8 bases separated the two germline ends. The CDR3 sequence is CASSQDRGHTQYF. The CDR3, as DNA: TGCGCCAGCAGCCAAGATCGGGGTCATACGCAGTATTTT.

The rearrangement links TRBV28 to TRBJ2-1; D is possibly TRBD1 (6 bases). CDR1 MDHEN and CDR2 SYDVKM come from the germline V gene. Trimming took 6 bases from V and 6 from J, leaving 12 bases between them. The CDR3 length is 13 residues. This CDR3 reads CASRLTGRNEQFF. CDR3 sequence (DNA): TGTGCCAGCAGGTTAACAGGGCGCAATGAGCAGTTCTTC.

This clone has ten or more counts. The CDR3 coding sequence is TGTGCCAGCAGCTTGACTAGCGGTGGGGATGAGCAGTTCTTC. Protein: CASSLTSGGDEQFF. This chain connects TRBV13 to TRBJ2-1; TRBD2 agrees at 9 bases. Germline trimming cut 3 bases from V and 8 bases from J; bases unmatched to any gene: 5. CDR1 is PRHDT, CDR2 FYEKMQ, per germline (reference sequence). This CDR3 spans 14 amino acids. The full variable domain, completed using reference TRBV13 and TRBJ2-1, is AAGVIQSPRHLIKEKRETATLKCYPIPRHDTVYWYQQGPGQDPQFLISFYEKMQSDKGSIPDRFSAQQFSDYHSELNMSSLELGDSALYFCASSLTSGGDEQFFGPGTRLTVL.

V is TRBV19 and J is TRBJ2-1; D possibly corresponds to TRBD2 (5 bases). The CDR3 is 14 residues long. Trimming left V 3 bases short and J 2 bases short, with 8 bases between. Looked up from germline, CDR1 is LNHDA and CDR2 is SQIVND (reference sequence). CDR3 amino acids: CASSIPGTYNEQFF. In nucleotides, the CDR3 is TGTGCCAGTAGTATCCCCGGGACCTACAATGAGCAGTTCTTC.

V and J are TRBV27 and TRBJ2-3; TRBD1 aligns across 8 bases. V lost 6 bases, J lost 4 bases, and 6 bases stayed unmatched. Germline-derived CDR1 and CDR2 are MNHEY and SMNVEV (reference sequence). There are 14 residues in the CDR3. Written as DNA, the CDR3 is TGTGCCAGCAGCTACGGACAGGGTTCAGATACGCAGTATTTT. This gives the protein CASSYGQGSDTQYF.

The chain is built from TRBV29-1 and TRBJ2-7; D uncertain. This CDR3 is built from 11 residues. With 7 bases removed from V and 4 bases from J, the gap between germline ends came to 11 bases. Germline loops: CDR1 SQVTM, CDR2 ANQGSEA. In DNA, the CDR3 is TGCAGCGCTCTAAACTATTACGAGCAGTACTTC. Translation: CSALNYYEQYF.

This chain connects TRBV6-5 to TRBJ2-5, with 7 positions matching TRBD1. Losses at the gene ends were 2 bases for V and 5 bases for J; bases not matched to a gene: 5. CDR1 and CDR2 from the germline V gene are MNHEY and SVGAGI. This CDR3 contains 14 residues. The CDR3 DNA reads TGTGCCAGCAGTTACGAGGGGGCTTTTGAGACCCAGTACTTC. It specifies CASSYEGAFETQYF.

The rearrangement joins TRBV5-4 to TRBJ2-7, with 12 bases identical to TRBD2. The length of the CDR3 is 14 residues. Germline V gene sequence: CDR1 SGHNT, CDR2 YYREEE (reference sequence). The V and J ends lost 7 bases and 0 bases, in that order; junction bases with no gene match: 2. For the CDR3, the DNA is TGTGCCAGCTCTAGCGGGGGGGGCTCCTACGAGCAGTACTTC. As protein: CASSSGGGSYEQYF.

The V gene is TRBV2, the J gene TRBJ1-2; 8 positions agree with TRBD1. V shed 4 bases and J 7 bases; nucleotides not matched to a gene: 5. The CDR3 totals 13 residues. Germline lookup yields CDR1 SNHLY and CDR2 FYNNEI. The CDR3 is CASSGDRSCGYTF. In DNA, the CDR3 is TGTGCCAGCAGTGGGGACAGGTCCTGTGGCTACACCTTC.

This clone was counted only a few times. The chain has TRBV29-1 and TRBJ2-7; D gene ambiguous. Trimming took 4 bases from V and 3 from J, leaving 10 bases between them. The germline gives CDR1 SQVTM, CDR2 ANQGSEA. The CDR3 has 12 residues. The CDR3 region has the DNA TGCAGCGTTGCCGAACAGAACTACGAGCAGTACTTC. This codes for CSVAEQNYEQYF.

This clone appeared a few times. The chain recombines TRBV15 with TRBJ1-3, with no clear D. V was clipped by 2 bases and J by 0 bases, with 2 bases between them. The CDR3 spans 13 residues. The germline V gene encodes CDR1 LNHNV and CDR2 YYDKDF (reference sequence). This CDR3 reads CATSRNSGNTIYF. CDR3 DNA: TGTGCCACCAGCAGAAACTCTGGAAACACCATATATTTT.

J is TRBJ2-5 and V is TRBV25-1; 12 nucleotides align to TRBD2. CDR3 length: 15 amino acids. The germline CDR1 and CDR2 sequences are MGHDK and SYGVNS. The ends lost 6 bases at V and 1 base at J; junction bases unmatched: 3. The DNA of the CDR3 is TGTGCCAGCAGAAGACTAGCGGGGGTCCAAGAGACCCAGTACTTC. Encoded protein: CASRRLAGVQETQYF.

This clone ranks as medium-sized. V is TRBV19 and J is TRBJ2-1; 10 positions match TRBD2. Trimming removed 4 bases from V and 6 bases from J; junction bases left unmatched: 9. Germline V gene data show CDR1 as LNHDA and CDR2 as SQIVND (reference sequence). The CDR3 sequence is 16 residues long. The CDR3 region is CASSKSSGGTLNEQFF. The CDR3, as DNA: TGTGCCAGTAGTAAATCTAGCGGGGGAACTCTCAATGAGCAGTTCTTC.

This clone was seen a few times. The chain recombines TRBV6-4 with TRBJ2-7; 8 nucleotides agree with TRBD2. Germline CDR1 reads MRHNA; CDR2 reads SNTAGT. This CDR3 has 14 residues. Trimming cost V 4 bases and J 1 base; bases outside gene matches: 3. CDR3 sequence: CASSVSGGSYEQYF. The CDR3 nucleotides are TGTGCCAGCAGTGTATCGGGGGGGTCCTACGAGCAGTACTTC.

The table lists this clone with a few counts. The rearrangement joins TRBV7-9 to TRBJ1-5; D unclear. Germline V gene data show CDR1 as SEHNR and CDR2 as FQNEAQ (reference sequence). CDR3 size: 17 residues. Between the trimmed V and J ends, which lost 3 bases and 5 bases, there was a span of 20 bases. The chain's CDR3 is CASSLSVSGSDYQPQHF. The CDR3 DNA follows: TGTGCCAGCAGCTTGTCGGTTTCGGGGTCAGACTATCAGCCCCAGCATTTT.

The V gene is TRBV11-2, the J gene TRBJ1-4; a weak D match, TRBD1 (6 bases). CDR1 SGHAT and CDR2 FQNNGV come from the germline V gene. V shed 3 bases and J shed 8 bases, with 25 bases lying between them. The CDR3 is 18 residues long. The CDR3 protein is CASSLGPTGGWNIEKLFF. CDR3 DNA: TGTGCCAGCAGCTTGGGACCGACAGGAGGGTGGAATATAGAAAAACTGTTTTTT. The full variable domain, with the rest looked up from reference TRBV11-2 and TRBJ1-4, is EAGVAQSPRYKIIEKRQSVAFWCNPISGHATLYWYQQILGQGPKLLIQFQNNGVVDDSQLPKDRFSAERLKGVDSTLKIQPAKLEDSAVYLCASSLGPTGGWNIEKLFFGSGTQLSVL.

CDR3 amino acids: CASSHYGGGSLGAFF. The CDR3 nucleotides are TGTGCCAGCAGCCACTACGGGGGGGGCAGCCTTGGGGCTTTCTTT. The chain carries TRBV7-2 and TRBJ1-1; TRBD1 is a possible D gene (6 bases). The CDR3 has 15 amino acids. Trimming took off 5 bases at V and 11 bases at J, with 24 bases between the two ends. Germline lookup yields CDR1 SGHTA and CDR2 FQGNSA.

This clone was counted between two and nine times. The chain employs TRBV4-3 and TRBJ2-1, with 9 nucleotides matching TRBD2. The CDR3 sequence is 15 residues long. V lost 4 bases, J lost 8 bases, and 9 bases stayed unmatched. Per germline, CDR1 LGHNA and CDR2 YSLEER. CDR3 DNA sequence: TGCGCCAGCAGCCCCTTAGCGGGGGCGTCCGATGAGCAGTTCTTC. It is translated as CASSPLAGASDEQFF.

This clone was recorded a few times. The CDR3 reads CASSYRLRGGEKLFF. The CDR3 coding sequence is TGTGCCAGCAGCTATAGACTCCGAGGCGGTGAAAAACTGTTTTTT. The chain couples TRBV7-9 to TRBJ1-4; D unresolved. With 4 bases removed from V and 7 bases from J, the gap between germline ends came to 16 bases. The CDR3 consists of 15 residues. Germline lookup yields CDR1 SEHNR and CDR2 FQNEAQ (reference sequence).

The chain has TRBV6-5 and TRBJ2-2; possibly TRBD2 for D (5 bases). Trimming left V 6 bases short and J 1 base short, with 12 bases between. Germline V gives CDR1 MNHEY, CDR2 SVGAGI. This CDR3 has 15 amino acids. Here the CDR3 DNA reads TGTGCCAGCAGCCCCTTTGCGGGGAACACCGGGGAGCTGTTTTTT. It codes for CASSPFAGNTGELFF.

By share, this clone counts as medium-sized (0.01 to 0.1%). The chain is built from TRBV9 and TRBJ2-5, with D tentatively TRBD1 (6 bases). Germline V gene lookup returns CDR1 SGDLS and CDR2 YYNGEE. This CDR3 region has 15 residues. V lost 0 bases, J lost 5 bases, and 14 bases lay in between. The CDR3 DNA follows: TGTGCCAGCAGCGTAGGGGACACATCCAGGGAGACCCAGTACTTC. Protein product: CASSVGDTSRETQYF.